Listed below are T cell receptor beta chains from one sample, sequenced in a study of cytomegalovirus exposure and HLA in healthy donors. Profiling relied on immunoSEQ multiplex PCR, and the TCRdb table lists in-frame clones only, not all of them. The sample includes 95,000 to 150,000 clones, roughly a tenth of them seen just once. The sequenced sample consisted of PBMCs. Source of these receptors: a woman aged 18 to 35 in good health and CMV-seropositive. Each CDR3 is given with its conserved first and last residue. The D gene is left open where the match is weak. Only some rows state a clone size, as once, few, many or a class for expanded clones.

D gene: -
V gene: TRBV30
J gene: TRBJ2-2
clone size: few
CDR3 DNA: TGTGCCTGGAGTAAACAGAGCCCTTCGAACACCGGGGAGCTGTTTTTT
CDR3 protein: CAWSKQSPSNTGELFF

D gene: -
V gene: TRBV19
J gene: TRBJ2-1
clone size: few
CDR3 DNA: TGTGCCAGCGCCCCGGGAGGGACAGAACTGTTCTTC
CDR3 protein: CASAPGGTELFF

D gene: TRBD2
V gene: TRBV28
J gene: TRBJ2-1
clone size: -
CDR3 DNA: TGTGCCAGCAGTCAGAGCGGGAGGGCGTTCGATGAGCAGTTCTTC
CDR3 protein: CASSQSGRAFDEQFF

D gene: -
V gene: TRBV28
J gene: TRBJ2-2
clone size: -
CDR3 DNA: TGTGCCAGCAGTTCCCTCGAACAGGGAGCCAACACCGGGGAGCTGTTTTTT
CDR3 protein: CASSSLEQGANTGELFF

D gene: -
V gene: TRBV15
J gene: TRBJ2-3
clone size: -
CDR3 DNA: TGTGCCACCAGCGTCTTATCAGGCGCCTCCGATACGCAGTATTTT
CDR3 protein: CATSVLSGASDTQYF

D gene: TRBD1
V gene: TRBV19
J gene: TRBJ2-2
clone size: -
CDR3 DNA: TGTGCCAGTAGTATGACAGGGGATATCGGGGAGCTGTTTTTT
CDR3 protein: CASSMTGDIGELFF

D gene: TRBD2
V gene: TRBV5-6
J gene: TRBJ2-1
clone size: -
CDR3 DNA: TGTGCCAGCAGCCGCGGGCTAGCGGTAAATGAGCAGTTCTTC
CDR3 protein: CASSRGLAVNEQFF

D gene: TRBD1
V gene: TRBV5-1
J gene: TRBJ1-4
clone size: -
CDR3 DNA: TGCGCCAGCAGCCTCACAGGGGGCCCAACTAATGAAAAACTGTTTTTT
CDR3 protein: CASSLTGGPTNEKLFF

D gene: TRBD1
V gene: TRBV6-6
J gene: TRBJ2-1
clone size: -
CDR3 DNA: TGTGCCAGCAGCCAATTAAGGGGGCTAGACAATGAGCAGTTCTTC
CDR3 protein: CASSQLRGLDNEQFF

D gene: TRBD2
V gene: TRBV4-1
J gene: TRBJ2-1
clone size: few
CDR3 DNA: TGCGCCAGCAGCCAACATAGCGGGAGTCCCAGGACTCATAATGAGCAGTTCTTC
CDR3 protein: CASSQHSGSPRTHNEQFF

D gene: TRBD1
V gene: TRBV27
J gene: TRBJ2-3
clone size: few
CDR3 DNA: TGTGCCAGGCATATGACAGGGTCTCCACTCACAGATACGCAGTATTTT
CDR3 protein: CARHMTGSPLTDTQYF

D gene: -
V gene: TRBV2
J gene: TRBJ1-3
clone size: -
CDR3 DNA: TGTGCCAGCAGTGAACAGGCTCTCTCTGGAAACACCATATATTTT
CDR3 protein: CASSEQALSGNTIYF

D gene: -
V gene: TRBV4-1
J gene: TRBJ1-1
clone size: few
CDR3 DNA: TGCGCCAGCAGCCTCCTGGACAGTTTGAACACTGAAGCTTTCTTT
CDR3 protein: CASSLLDSLNTEAFF

D gene: TRBD2
V gene: TRBV29-1
J gene: TRBJ2-1
clone size: -
CDR3 DNA: TGCAGCGTTGGGCTAGCGGGATGGAATGAGCAGTTCTTC
CDR3 protein: CSVGLAGWNEQFF

D gene: TRBD1
V gene: TRBV6-1
J gene: TRBJ1-2
clone size: -
CDR3 DNA: TGTGCCACCGACAGGGGCGGTGGCTACACCTTC
CDR3 protein: CATDRGGGYTF

D gene: -
V gene: TRBV7-3
J gene: TRBJ2-2
clone size: few
CDR3 DNA: TGTGCCAGCAGCTTAATTGCAGGGAAGTCCGCCGGGGAGCTGTTTTTT
CDR3 protein: CASSLIAGKSAGELFF

D gene: TRBD2
V gene: TRBV5-1
J gene: TRBJ2-7
clone size: few
CDR3 DNA: TGCGCCAGCAGCTTACAGACTAGCGGAGACGAGCAGTACTTC
CDR3 protein: CASSLQTSGDEQYF

D gene: -
V gene: TRBV9
J gene: TRBJ2-2
clone size: few
CDR3 DNA: TGTGCCAGCAACAAACAGGGAAACACCGGGGAGCTGTTTTTT
CDR3 protein: CASNKQGNTGELFF

D gene: TRBD1
V gene: TRBV15
J gene: TRBJ1-1
clone size: -
CDR3 DNA: TGTGCCACCATGTGGGACAGACAGAACACTGAAGCTTTCTTT
CDR3 protein: CATMWDRQNTEAFF

D gene: -
V gene: TRBV5-1
J gene: TRBJ2-3
clone size: few
CDR3 DNA: TGCGCCAGCAGCATGGGGGCCCGCACAGATACGCAGTATTTT
CDR3 protein: CASSMGARTDTQYF

D gene: TRBD2
V gene: TRBV11-2
J gene: TRBJ2-5
clone size: few
CDR3 DNA: TGTGCCAGCAGCTTAGGCACTAGCGGGAGTATCGAGACCCAGTACTTC
CDR3 protein: CASSLGTSGSIETQYF

D gene: TRBD1
V gene: TRBV5-1
J gene: TRBJ2-1
clone size: -
CDR3 DNA: TGCGCCAGCAGCTTCACAGGGGGGCACTCAGAAAAGAATGAGCAGTTCTTC
CDR3 protein: CASSFTGGHSEKNEQFF

D gene: -
V gene: TRBV6-5
J gene: TRBJ2-7
clone size: -
CDR3 DNA: TGTGCCAGCAGCCTCCTTACGCGGTACTACGAGCAGTACTTC
CDR3 protein: CASSLLTRYYEQYF

D gene: -
V gene: TRBV29-1
J gene: TRBJ1-2
clone size: few
CDR3 DNA: TGCAGCGTGGAGAAGGTACAGGGCACCATTTATGGCTACACCTTC
CDR3 protein: CSVEKVQGTIYGYTF

D gene: -
V gene: TRBV19
J gene: TRBJ1-2
clone size: -
CDR3 DNA: TGTGCCAGTAGTATTGCGACAGGAGGTAGCTACACCTTC
CDR3 protein: CASSIATGGSYTF

D gene: -
V gene: TRBV5-8
J gene: TRBJ2-5
clone size: many
CDR3 DNA: TGTGCCAGCAGCTTCCCTGGGAGAAGTTGGGAGACCCAGTACTTC
CDR3 protein: CASSFPGRSWETQYF

D gene: -
V gene: TRBV5-6
J gene: TRBJ1-2
clone size: -
CDR3 DNA: TGTGCCAGCAGCTTGGGCGGTTCGGATGGCTACACCTTC
CDR3 protein: CASSLGGSDGYTF

D gene: TRBD1
V gene: TRBV30
J gene: TRBJ2-1
clone size: few
CDR3 DNA: TGTGCCTGGAGTGTGAAGGGACAGTTGTCCTACAATGAGCAGTTCTTC
CDR3 protein: CAWSVKGQLSYNEQFF

D gene: TRBD1
V gene: TRBV28
J gene: TRBJ1-2
clone size: few
CDR3 DNA: TGTGCCAGCAGGCAGGGGACAGTTAACTATGGCTACACCTTC
CDR3 protein: CASRQGTVNYGYTF

D gene: -
V gene: TRBV7-6
J gene: TRBJ2-7
clone size: -
CDR3 DNA: TGTGCCAGCAGCAATAACTACGAGCAGTACTTC
CDR3 protein: CASSNNYEQYF

D gene: TRBD1
V gene: TRBV5-1
J gene: TRBJ1-2
clone size: few
CDR3 DNA: TGCGCCAGCAGCTTGGGGACAGGGGACTATGGCTACACCTTC
CDR3 protein: CASSLGTGDYGYTF

D gene: TRBD2
V gene: TRBV15
J gene: TRBJ2-7
clone size: -
CDR3 DNA: TGTGCCACCAGCAGATCCCGGGAGGGCTACTACGAGCAGTACTTC
CDR3 protein: CATSRSREGYYEQYF

D gene: TRBD2
V gene: TRBV11-2
J gene: TRBJ2-3
clone size: -
CDR3 DNA: TGTGCCAGCAGCTTAACTAGCGGGAGTTATGCAGATACGCAGTATTTT
CDR3 protein: CASSLTSGSYADTQYF

D gene: TRBD1
V gene: TRBV5-1
J gene: TRBJ1-2
clone size: few
CDR3 DNA: TGCGCCAGCAGCCCCATGTCCCGGGACAGTGGGACCTATGGCTACACCTTC
CDR3 protein: CASSPMSRDSGTYGYTF

D gene: -
V gene: TRBV30
J gene: TRBJ2-6
clone size: few
CDR3 DNA: TGTGCCTGGAGTGTTCGGGTGGCTGGGGCCAACGTCCTGACTTTC
CDR3 protein: CAWSVRVAGANVLTF

D gene: TRBD1
V gene: TRBV30
J gene: TRBJ2-7
clone size: -
CDR3 DNA: TGTGCCTGGAGTGCCGACAGGGGGGTGAACGAGCAGTACTTC
CDR3 protein: CAWSADRGVNEQYF

D gene: TRBD1
V gene: TRBV6-1
J gene: TRBJ2-1
clone size: -
CDR3 DNA: TGTGCCAGCAGCTCCAATGACAGGGCTGAGCAGTTCTTC
CDR3 protein: CASSSNDRAEQFF

D gene: TRBD2
V gene: TRBV2
J gene: TRBJ2-1
clone size: -
CDR3 DNA: TGTGCCAGGGCCTTAATCGGATGGCGGGGGGGCAATGAGCAGTTCTTC
CDR3 protein: CARALIGWRGGNEQFF

D gene: -
V gene: TRBV11-2
J gene: TRBJ2-7
clone size: -
CDR3 DNA: TGTGCCAGCAGCCCGCCCCGGAGGTTATCTTACGAGCAGTACTTC
CDR3 protein: CASSPPRRLSYEQYF

D gene: TRBD2
V gene: TRBV4-1
J gene: TRBJ2-2
clone size: few
CDR3 DNA: TGCGCCAGCAGCCAGGGGACTAGCGGAGCGAACACCGGGGAGCTGTTTTTT
CDR3 protein: CASSQGTSGANTGELFF

D gene: -
V gene: TRBV4-1
J gene: TRBJ2-7
clone size: few
CDR3 DNA: TGCGCCAGCAGCCAAGAGAGGATTTACGAGCAGTACTTC
CDR3 protein: CASSQERIYEQYF

D gene: -
V gene: TRBV6-4
J gene: TRBJ2-2
clone size: few
CDR3 DNA: TGTGCCAGCAGCCAATCTAGTGACACCGGGGAGCTGTTTTTT
CDR3 protein: CASSQSSDTGELFF

D gene: -
V gene: TRBV5-1
J gene: TRBJ1-1
clone size: few
CDR3 DNA: TGCGCCAGCAGGGTGCCGGGGAACACTGAAGCTTTCTTT
CDR3 protein: CASRVPGNTEAFF

D gene: -
V gene: TRBV5-4
J gene: TRBJ2-7
clone size: few
CDR3 DNA: TGTGCCAGCAGCCTGCGTGGAGGGAGCTACGAGCAGTACTTC
CDR3 protein: CASSLRGGSYEQYF

D gene: -
V gene: TRBV13
J gene: TRBJ1-5
clone size: few
CDR3 DNA: TGTGCCAGCAGCTACGGGAGAACGGGTCAGCCCCAGCATTTT
CDR3 protein: CASSYGRTGQPQHF

D gene: TRBD2
V gene: TRBV5-1
J gene: TRBJ2-1
clone size: few
CDR3 DNA: TGCGCCAGCAGCTTGGTGGCTAGCGGGAGGATATACAATGAGCAGTTCTTC
CDR3 protein: CASSLVASGRIYNEQFF

D gene: -
V gene: TRBV5-1
J gene: TRBJ2-7
clone size: -
CDR3 DNA: TGCGCCAGCAGCTTGTGGAGCGGAACATACGAGCAGTACTTC
CDR3 protein: CASSLWSGTYEQYF

D gene: TRBD2
V gene: TRBV29-1
J gene: TRBJ2-1
clone size: -
CDR3 DNA: TGCAGCACCAGACTAGCGGGAGACGAGCAGTTCTTC
CDR3 protein: CSTRLAGDEQFF

D gene: -
V gene: TRBV6-1
J gene: TRBJ1-2
clone size: -
CDR3 DNA: TGTGCCAGCACCTCCTATGTTGGCTACACCTTC
CDR3 protein: CASTSYVGYTF

D gene: -
V gene: TRBV20-1
J gene: TRBJ2-7
clone size: -
CDR3 DNA: TGCAGTGCTAGATTAGTAAACGAGCAGTACTTC
CDR3 protein: CSARLVNEQYF

D gene: TRBD1
V gene: TRBV4-1
J gene: TRBJ2-3
clone size: -
CDR3 DNA: TGCGCCAGCAGCCAACCTCCGGGACAGGGACATAATACGCAGTATTTT
CDR3 protein: CASSQPPGQGHNTQYF

D gene: -
V gene: TRBV30
J gene: TRBJ2-3
clone size: few
CDR3 DNA: TGTGCCCAGCAGGGTTTCGGAGATACGCAGTATTTT
CDR3 protein: CAQQGFGDTQYF

D gene: TRBD1
V gene: TRBV19
J gene: TRBJ1-4
clone size: few
CDR3 DNA: TGTGCCAGTAGAGAGGGGGCGCAGACTAATGAAAAACTGTTTTTT
CDR3 protein: CASREGAQTNEKLFF

D gene: -
V gene: TRBV6-1
J gene: TRBJ2-2
clone size: few
CDR3 DNA: TGTGCCAGCAGGCGGGGAATAATGAACACCGGGGAGCTGTTTTTT
CDR3 protein: CASRRGIMNTGELFF